This is a list of T cell receptor beta chains from one sample in a study of blood T cell repertoires in COVID-19. Sequenced by immunoSEQ multiplex PCR; TCRdb stores in-frame clones only, minus some. The table lists hundreds of thousands of clones, roughly four fifths of them singletons. The source material was PBMCs or T cells enriched from blood (not recorded which). These receptors originate from a man in his forties or fifties who had been exposed to COVID-19. Each CDR3 is given with its conserved first and last residue. D genes are given only for firm matches. Clone size is stated in some rows and not others, as once, few, many or a class when expanded.

clone_size j_call v_call d_call cdr3_nt cdr3_aa
- TRBJ1-2 TRBV19 - TGTGCCAGTAGTATTTCCCGGGATCGGAGCCTCTATGGCTACACCTTC CASSISRDRSLYGYTF
- TRBJ1-5 TRBV12-3/TRBV12-4 - TGTGCCAGCAGTTTTCGGGGTCAGCCCCAGCATTTT CASSFRGQPQHF
- TRBJ2-5 TRBV7-2 TRBD2 TGTGCCAGCAGCTTAGCGCTCACGGGAGGGCAAGAGACCCAGTACTTC CASSLALTGGQETQYF
- TRBJ2-7 TRBV16 TRBD1 TGTGCCAGCAGCCACTCGACAGGGGGGATTTACGAGCAGTACTTC CASSHSTGGIYEQYF
- TRBJ1-6 TRBV30 TRBD1 TGTGCCTGGACCCCCCTGGACAGGGTCAATTCACCCCTCCACTTT CAWTPLDRVNSPLHF
- TRBJ2-1 TRBV5-5 - TGTGCCAGCAGCTTCCGGGACTCCTCCTACAATGAGCAGTTCTTC CASSFRDSSYNEQFF
- TRBJ1-1 TRBV5-5 - TGTGCCAGCAGCTTGGCCGGGGGGGTAACTGAAGCTTTCTTT CASSLAGGVTEAFF
- TRBJ1-3 TRBV3-1/TRBV3-2 - TGTGCCAGCAGCCAAGGGCTGGGCGCAAGAAACACCATATATTTT CASSQGLGARNTIYF
- TRBJ1-3 TRBV5-5 TRBD1 TGTGCCAGCAGCCCAAACAGGGGGACTGGAAACACCATATATTTT CASSPNRGTGNTIYF
- TRBJ1-2 TRBV9 - TGTGCCAGCAGCGCCCCGATAGGGGTAGGGGATTCTGGATACACCTTC CASSAPIGVGDSGYTF
- TRBJ2-1 TRBV24-1 TRBD2 TGTGCCACCAGTGTCGTAGCGGGAGGGTTGAGTGAGCAGTTCTTC CATSVVAGGLSEQFF
- TRBJ2-5 TRBV4-2 - TGTGCCAGCAGCCAAGATTTCGAGGAAGAGACCCAGTACTTC CASSQDFEEETQYF
- TRBJ2-3 TRBV4-1 TRBD2 TGCGCCAGCAGCCGGAGACTAGCTACAGATACGCAGTATTTT CASSRRLATDTQYF
- TRBJ2-1 TRBV5-6 - TGTGCCAGCAGTTCCATCCGGTTTTCCTACAATGAGCAGTTCTTC CASSSIRFSYNEQFF
- TRBJ2-5 TRBV9 - TGTGCCAGCAGCGTAGACGGAATAGCGACAGAGACCCAGTACTTC CASSVDGIATETQYF
- TRBJ2-3 TRBV24-1 - TGTGCCACCAGTGATCCGGGGTCTACGCAGTATTTT CATSDPGSTQYF
- TRBJ2-1 TRBV4-2 - TGTGCCAGCAGCCTCTCGCGGGAAGCCTACAATGAGCAGTTCTTC CASSLSREAYNEQFF
- TRBJ2-3 TRBV15 - TGTGCCACCAGCATGAGTAGCTCGCGGGATACGCAGTATTTT CATSMSSSRDTQYF
few TRBJ2-5 TRBV5-4 TRBD1 TGTGCCAGCAGCTTGGAGACAGGGGGTGCGACCCAGTACTTC CASSLETGGATQYF
- TRBJ1-1 TRBV30 TRBD1 TGTGCCTGGGGCCGGGACAGGGGCAGAAACACTGAAGCTTTCTTT CAWGRDRGRNTEAFF
- TRBJ2-1 TRBV24-1 TRBD2 TGTGCCACCAGTGATTTCGGCGGGAGGGACAATGAGCAGTTCTTC CATSDFGGRDNEQFF
- TRBJ2-2 TRBV28 - TGTGCCAGCAGTTTAGGAAGTTTGGGACTCGGGGAGCTGTTTTTT CASSLGSLGLGELFF
- TRBJ2-3 TRBV7-9 TRBD1 TGTGCCAGCAGTAGACAGGGTCGCACAGATACGCAGTATTTT CASSRQGRTDTQYF
- TRBJ2-7 TRBV27 TRBD2 TGTGCCAGCCGACTAGCGGAGCAGGCTTACGAGCAGTACTTC CASRLAEQAYEQYF
- TRBJ2-5 TRBV15 - TGTGCCACCAGCAGGGGCCCAGGGGAAGAGACCCAGTACTTC CATSRGPGEETQYF
- TRBJ1-2 TRBV3-1/TRBV3-2 - TGTGCCAGCAGCCCCCTGGGGGCCAGGAACTATGGCTACACCTTC CASSPLGARNYGYTF
- TRBJ2-1 TRBV27 TRBD2 TGTGCCAGCAGTCTCAGGACTAGCGGGACTCATGAGCAGTTCTTC CASSLRTSGTHEQFF
- TRBJ1-1 TRBV7-8 - TGTGCCAGCAGCTTAGAGGGGCCCACTGAAGCTTTCTTT CASSLEGPTEAFF
few TRBJ1-1 TRBV2 - TGTGCCAGCAGGACGAGGGGGAGTGCTTTCTTT CASRTRGSAFF
once TRBJ2-1 TRBV13 - TGTGCCAGCAGCTCCCCGCCTGGATGGGGGGACCACAATGAGCAGTTCTTC CASSSPPGWGDHNEQFF
many TRBJ2-3 TRBV6-4 - TGTGCCAGCAGTGACCGGGCGGGAAGCACAGATACGCAGTATTTT CASSDRAGSTDTQYF
- TRBJ1-2 TRBV3-1/TRBV3-2 - TGTGCCAGCAGCCAAGGGCTCATCGGGAGCACCTTC CASSQGLIGSTF
- TRBJ2-3 TRBV5-6 TRBD2 TGTGCCAGCAGCTTTGGACTAGCGGGAGCAGATACGCAGTATTTT CASSFGLAGADTQYF
- TRBJ1-6 TRBV19 TRBD1 TGTGCCAGTAAGGGACAGGAAACCTCCTATAATTCACCCCTCCACTTT CASKGQETSYNSPLHF
few TRBJ1-6 TRBV5-1 - TGCGCCAGCAGCCTAGATCCAGTGGGTAGAAATTCACCCCTCCACTTT CASSLDPVGRNSPLHF
- TRBJ2-5 TRBV25-1 TRBD1 TGTGCCAGCAGTGGCCGGACAGGGTCGTGGGAGACCCAGTACTTC CASSGRTGSWETQYF
- TRBJ2-5 TRBV5-1 TRBD1 TGCGCCAGCAGCCCCACAACCCGACAGGGTTCAGAGACCCAGTACTTC CASSPTTRQGSETQYF
- TRBJ2-5 TRBV5-1 - TGCGCCAGCAGGGCCCTTCAATCTGAGACCCAGTACTTC CASRALQSETQYF
few TRBJ1-2 TRBV28 - TGTGCCAGCAGTCCTCCAGGGTATGGCTACACCTTC CASSPPGYGYTF
- TRBJ2-5 TRBV4-2 TRBD2 TGTGCCAGCAGCCAAGCGGGAGGGCGCGAAGAGACCCAGTACTTC CASSQAGGREETQYF
once TRBJ2-3 TRBV10-3 - TGTGCCACCAGGGGGGCAGGGACCAACACAGATACGCAGTATTTT CATRGAGTNTDTQYF
- TRBJ2-5 TRBV2 - TGTGCCAGCAGTGAAAACACCCAAGAGACCCAGTACTTC CASSENTQETQYF
- TRBJ1-5 TRBV12-5 - TGTGCTAGTAAACCCCAGACAGCGGGAAATCAGCCCCAGCATTTT CASKPQTAGNQPQHF
- TRBJ2-3 TRBV18 - TGTGCCAGCTCACCCGTGGACACCACAGATACGCAGTATTTT CASSPVDTTDTQYF
- TRBJ2-2 TRBV5-4 - TGTGCCAGCAGCCTTCCCTCAGTTGACACCGGGGAGCTGTTTTTT CASSLPSVDTGELFF